The clone carrying this TCR beta chain occurred many times. Germline CDR1 and CDR2: DFQATT and SNEGSKA (reference sequence). The V and J ends lost 2 bases and 1 base respectively, with 10 bases between them. This CDR3 is 14 amino acids long. TCRdb re-called the RT-PCR reads with MiXCR, one entry per CDR3 protein. The sample records more than 600,000 distinct CDR3 sequences, 11% to 15% being singletons. Sequenced: memory CD4+ T cells from blood. The TCR was taken from a female donor in good health, serving as a healthy control. This chain uses TRBV20-1 with TRBJ2-3, with D possibly matching TRBD2 (5 bases). CDR3 in DNA: TGCAGTGCTAGATGGGAGATCGGCACAGATACGCAGTATTTT. Protein: CSARWEIGTDTQYF.